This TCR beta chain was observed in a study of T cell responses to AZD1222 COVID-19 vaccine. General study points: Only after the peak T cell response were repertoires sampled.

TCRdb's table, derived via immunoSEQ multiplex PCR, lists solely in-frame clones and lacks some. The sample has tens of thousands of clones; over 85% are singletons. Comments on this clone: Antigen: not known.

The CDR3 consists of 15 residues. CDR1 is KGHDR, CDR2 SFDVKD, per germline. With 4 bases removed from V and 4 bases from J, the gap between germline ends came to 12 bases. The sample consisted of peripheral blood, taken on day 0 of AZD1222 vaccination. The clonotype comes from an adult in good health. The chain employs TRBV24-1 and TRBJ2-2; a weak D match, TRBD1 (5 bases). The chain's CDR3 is CATSEPGQGTGELFF. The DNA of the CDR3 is TGTGCCACCAGTGAACCCGGGCAGGGCACCGGGGAGCTGTTTTTT.